Below are 24 T cell receptor beta chains sequenced from a single sample in a study of T cell therapy after organ transplantation. Specified time point: 20-29 weeks after completion of therapy. Antigens of these TCRs are unknown. TCRdb's table, derived via immunoSEQ multiplex PCR, lists solely in-frame clones and lacks some. Of 17,000 or so clones listed, about 85% are singletons. The specimen comprised CD8+ T cells from blood, sampled after autologous CMV-specific T cell therapy. Every receptor here comes from a human patient who had received a solid organ transplant and had CMV disease. The T cells may come from the graft donor.

The table lists this clone with many counts. J is TRBJ1-2 and V is TRBV5-6; D remains unclear. This CDR3 region has 13 residues. V lost 1 base and J lost 2, with 6 bases in between. From germline, CDR1 is SGHDT and CDR2 YYEEEE. DNA for the CDR3: TGTGCCAGCAGCTTGAACAGCAACTATGGCTACACCTTC. Protein: CASSLNSNYGYTF.

The chain is built from TRBV19 and TRBJ1-2, with a weak D call TRBD1 (6 bases). Looked up from germline, CDR1 is LNHDA and CDR2 is SQIVND (reference sequence). V was trimmed by 4 bases and J by 8 bases, leaving 20 bases between them. The CDR3 has 15 residues. In DNA form, the CDR3 reads TGTGCCAGTAGTACAGTCGAATCCACGGGGGGCGGCTACACCTTC. It codes for CASSTVESTGGGYTF.

The CDR3 reads CASSNQNRDRGDNEQFF. For the CDR3, the DNA is TGTGCCAGTAGTAATCAAAACCGGGACAGGGGAGACAATGAGCAGTTCTTC. The chain employs TRBV19 and TRBJ2-1; 10 bases line up with TRBD1. Germline V gene sequence: CDR1 LNHDA, CDR2 SQIVND (reference sequence). This CDR3 comprises 17 residues. The V gene end was trimmed by 4 bases and the J gene end by 5 bases; junction bases not matched to a gene: 11. Based on the CDR3 plus reference TRBV19 and TRBJ2-1, the full variable domain is DGGITQSPKYLFRKEGQNVTLSCEQNLNHDAMYWYRQDPGQGLRLIYYSQIVNDFQKGDIAEGYSVSREKKESFPLTVTSAQKNPTAFYLCASSNQNRDRGDNEQFFGPGTRLTVL.

This chain uses TRBV13 with TRBJ1-1; 8 positions agree with TRBD1. Trimming at V came to 5 bases and at J to 0 bases, leaving 5 bases not matched to a gene. Germline loops: CDR1 PRHDT, CDR2 FYEKMQ (reference sequence). The CDR3 consists of 15 residues. CDR3 amino acids: CASSPRTGMNTEAFF. For the CDR3, the DNA is TGTGCCAGCAGCCCACGGACAGGGATGAACACTGAAGCTTTCTTT.

J is TRBJ1-1 and V is TRBV9; 10 bases are shared with TRBD1. The germline V gene has CDR1 SGDLS and CDR2 YYNGEE. The length of the CDR3 is 15 residues. The ends lost 3 bases at V and 10 bases at J; junction bases unmatched: 12. CDR3 sequence (DNA): TGTGCCAGCAGCGAGGGAACCGGGACAGGGGAACCAGCTTTCTTT. This sequence encodes CASSEGTGTGEPAFF.

This clone was detected only a few times. A much bigger clone sits one base away, suggesting this may be a read error. Other DNA sequences of this sample code for an identical CDR3. The chain has TRBV25-1 and TRBJ1-1; D is possibly TRBD1 (5 bases). CDR3 length: 14 residues. Germline V gene data show CDR1 as MGHDK and CDR2 as SYGVNS. Deletions cut 2 bases from V and 3 bases from J, with 10 bases between. The CDR3 sequence is CASSEQGRDTEAFF. CDR3 nucleotides: TGTGCCAGCAGTGAACAGGGTAGGGACACTGAAGCTTTCTTT.

By proportion, this clone is large (0.1 to 1%). V is TRBV9 and J is TRBJ1-4; no firm D call. CDR3 length equals 15 residues. The germline gives CDR1 SGDLS, CDR2 YYNGEE. Deletions cut 1 base from V and 7 bases from J, with 14 bases between. The CDR3 here is CASSVYPALGEKLFF. The CDR3 nucleotides read TGTGCCAGCAGCGTATACCCAGCGTTGGGTGAAAAACTGTTTTTT.

V usage is TRBV6-4 and J usage is TRBJ2-1; 9 bases are a match to TRBD2. The CDR3 is 14 amino acids. V was pared by 6 bases and J by 15 bases, with 15 bases of the junction left unmatched. Germline V gives CDR1 MRHNA, CDR2 SNTAGT. The CDR3 region has the DNA TGTGCCAGCAGCGATGGGTCTGGCGGGGGGGCCCGGTTCTTC. Translated, it gives CASSDGSGGGARFF.

The genes are TRBV4-1 and TRBJ1-1, with 8 bases identical to TRBD1. Germline V gene data show CDR1 as MGHRA and CDR2 as YSYEKL. The CDR3 is made up of 14 amino acids. J was trimmed by 3 bases and V by 5 bases; bases with no gene match: 5. CDR3 in amino acids: CASSSPQGDTEAFF. The CDR3 DNA sequence: TGCGCCAGCAGCTCACCACAGGGGGACACTGAAGCTTTCTTT.

DNA for the CDR3: TGCGCCAGCAGCCCTACAAGACAGGGAACTAATGAAAAACTGTTTTTT. It yields the protein CASSPTRQGTNEKLFF. This chain connects TRBV5-1 to TRBJ1-4; 7 bases fit TRBD1. After removal of 4 bases from V and 1 base from J, the junction contained 7 bases not matched to a gene. CDR3 length equals 16 residues. The germline gives CDR1 SGHRS, CDR2 YFSETQ.

This chain uses TRBV30 with TRBJ2-7; 7 bases are a match to TRBD1. Germline V CDR1 and CDR2: GTSNPN, SVGIG (reference sequence). The trim removed 0 bases at V and 3 bases at J, leaving 8 bases unmatched. The CDR3 has 15 amino acids. The CDR3 DNA reads TGTGCCTGGAGTGTAACCCGACAGGGATTCTACGAGCAGTACTTC. Translating it yields CAWSVTRQGFYEQYF.

Only one count was recorded for this clone. The chain is built from TRBV21-1 and TRBJ2-1; the table names TRBD2, a call not compared with the DNA. TRBV21-1 constitutes a pseudogene. CDR3 size: 17 residues. CDR3 DNA sequence: TGTGCCAGCAGCAATACTCCAGCGGGAGGGCCCTGGAATGAGCAGTTCTTC. This translates into CASSNTPAGGPWNEQFF.

The chain carries TRBV7-9 and TRBJ1-2, with 7 bases that match TRBD1. Per the germline V gene, CDR1 is SEHNR and CDR2 is FQNEAQ (reference sequence). J lost 8 bases, V lost 5 bases, and 2 bases had no gene match. There are 11 residues in the CDR3. This chain's CDR3 is CASSKDRGYTF. Written as DNA, the CDR3 is TGTGCCAGCAGCAAGGACAGGGGCTACACCTTC.

The V call is TRBV6-4, the J call TRBJ1-2; TRBD1 matches at 10 bases. CDR1 and CDR2 from the germline V gene are MRHNA and SNTAGT. The junction had 7 bases not matched to a gene; V was cut back by 5 bases and J by 4 bases. The CDR3 spans 15 residues. CDR3 protein: CASSPTGGGGYGYTF. The CDR3 region has the DNA TGTGCCAGCAGTCCGACAGGGGGCGGTGGCTATGGCTACACCTTC.

The J gene is TRBJ1-2, the V gene TRBV11-2, with unresolved D. V shed 0 bases and J shed 0 bases, with 11 bases lying between them. The CDR3 runs 16 residues. Per the germline V gene, CDR1 is SGHAT and CDR2 is FQNNGV. The CDR3 reads CASSLEGTQANYGYTF. The CDR3 bases are TGTGCCAGCAGCTTAGAAGGAACCCAAGCTAACTATGGCTACACCTTC.

The chain carries TRBV7-3 and TRBJ2-1; 8 nucleotides line up with TRBD2. Unmatched junction bases numbered 3, after V lost 5 bases and J lost 3 bases. CDR1 SGHTA and CDR2 FQGTGA come from the germline V gene. The CDR3 is 14 amino acids. In DNA, the CDR3 is TGTGCCAGCAGCCCCGGGGGGGTCTACAATGAGCAGTTCTTC. Its translation: CASSPGGVYNEQFF. The full variable domain, in which reference TRBV7-3 and TRBJ2-1 provide the parts outside the CDR3, is GAGVSQTPSNKVTEKGKYVELRCDPISGHTALYWYRQSLGQGPEFLIYFQGTGAADDSGLPNDRFFAVRPEGSVSTLKIQRTERGDSAVYLCASSPGGVYNEQFFGPGTRLTVL.

V and J are TRBV7-8 and TRBJ1-1; 9 bases align to TRBD1. The CDR3 extends over 18 amino acids. Germline V gene lookup returns CDR1 SGHVS and CDR2 FQNEAQ. The trim removed 1 base at V and 4 bases at J, leaving 13 bases unmatched. The CDR3, as DNA: TGTGCCAGCAGCTTAGTTCCATTGGGACAGGGCATGAGCACTGAAGCTTTCTTT. Protein: CASSLVPLGQGMSTEAFF.

The rearrangement uses TRBV30 and TRBJ1-1; 9 positions agree with TRBD1. There are 15 residues in the CDR3. V lost 3 bases, J lost 3 bases, and 8 bases stayed unmatched. CDR1 and CDR2 (germline): GTSNPN, SVGIG (reference sequence). CDR3: CAWRPGQGRDTEAFF. As DNA, the CDR3 is TGTGCCTGGAGACCGGGACAGGGAAGAGACACTGAAGCTTTCTTT.

The CDR3 region has the DNA TGTGCCAGCAGCCAAAATGCGGGAGGGCCGAATGAGCAGTTCTTC. The encoded protein is CASSQNAGGPNEQFF. The chain combines TRBV4-2 with TRBJ2-1; 9 bases match TRBD2. Germline V CDR1 and CDR2: LGHNA, YNFKEQ. The V segment lost 2 bases and the J segment 7 bases; nucleotides outside the gene matches: 6. The CDR3 has 15 residues.

This sequence joins TRBV7-2 and TRBJ2-3; possibly TRBD2 for D (5 bases). Trimming removed 7 bases from V and 1 base from J, with 18 bases in between. The germline V gene encodes CDR1 SGHTA and CDR2 FQGNSA. CDR3 length: 16 amino acids. The CDR3 loop is CASTTLGHGGTDTQYF. DNA for the CDR3: TGTGCCAGCACCACCCTGGGCCACGGGGGCACAGATACGCAGTATTTT.

The chain carries TRBV4-1 and TRBJ2-5, with D perhaps TRBD1 (5 bases). The ends were cut back, 0 bases at V and 4 bases at J, with 15 bases in the middle. This CDR3 region has 16 residues. Looked up from germline, CDR1 is MGHRA and CDR2 is YSYEKL. CDR3: CASSQEMRQGIETQYF. Written as DNA, the CDR3 is TGCGCCAGCAGCCAAGAGATGCGGCAGGGTATAGAGACCCAGTACTTC.

This chain links TRBV30 with TRBJ1-1; D unclear. The length of the CDR3 is 11 residues. The V end lost 3 bases, the J end lost 3 bases, and 5 bases lay between the germline ends. Germline values: CDR1 GTSNPN, CDR2 SVGIG (reference sequence). Here the CDR3 reads CAWRGYTEAFF. The CDR3 DNA sequence: TGTGCCTGGAGAGGGTACACTGAAGCTTTCTTT.

J is TRBJ2-7 and V is TRBV27; 7 nucleotides agree with TRBD1. Germline V gives CDR1 MNHEY, CDR2 SMNVEV (reference sequence). The CDR3 totals 17 residues. V shed 1 base, J shed 3 bases, and the junction held 12 bases outside the gene matches. CDR3 sequence: CASSLFPDRDLHYEQYF. CDR3 nucleotide sequence: TGTGCCAGCAGTTTATTCCCCGACAGGGATCTTCACTACGAGCAGTACTTC.

The chain employs TRBV5-8 and TRBJ1-1; 7 nucleotides line up with TRBD1. This CDR3 is 16 amino acids long. CDR1 and CDR2 from the germline V gene are SGHTS and YDEGEE. Germline trimming cut 4 bases from V and 0 bases from J; bases unmatched to any gene: 9. The CDR3 loop reads CASSGQDRILNTEAFF. As DNA, the CDR3 is TGTGCCAGCAGCGGACAGGACAGGATATTGAACACTGAAGCTTTCTTT.